This T cell receptor (beta chain) came from a study of beta chain features in type 1 diabetes. Study results and limitations: Moderately but significantly shorter TCRB CDR3s were found in Type 1 diabetes patients in all four CD4+ subsets.

This clone was counted between two and nine times. Its antigen is currently unknown. Every isolated RNA sample was fully reverse transcribed, so sequencing captured expressed TCRB transcripts. Generated by immunoSEQ multiplex PCR, the TCRdb table keeps only in-frame clones and is missing some. The sample has about 280,000 clones, 15% seen once. V was pared by 4 bases and J by 0 bases, with 16 bases between. The CDR3 spans 17 residues. The receptor was derived from a man aged 18 to 29 with type 1 diabetes. The sequenced sample consisted of naive CD4+ T cells from blood. The chain recombines TRBV23-1 with TRBJ1-5, with D perhaps matching TRBD1 (5 bases). TRBV23-1 is treated as an ORF (open reading frame) with a function not yet certain. The CDR3 loop reads CASSLRAESYSNQPQHF. CDR3 nucleotide sequence: TGCGCCAGCAGTCTCAGGGCAGAAAGTTATAGCAATCAGCCCCAGCATTTT.